Listed below are T cell receptor beta chains from one sample, sequenced in a study of cytomegalovirus exposure and HLA in healthy donors. Sequenced by immunoSEQ multiplex PCR; TCRdb stores in-frame clones only, minus some. The table lists some 87,000 clones, approximately 79% of them singletons. The sequenced sample was PBMCs. The receptors derive from a woman in her forties in good health and CMV-seropositive. Both conserved end residues are trimmed from each CDR3. The D gene is left open where the match is weak.

>NA|TRBJ2-7|TRBV2
ASREGLTGHEQY
>TRBD1|TRBJ2-7|TRBV19
ASSTRQGASPEQY
>TRBD2|TRBJ2-1|TRBV28
ASSLWTSGSGEQF
>NA|TRBJ2-3|TRBV6-5
ASSYDRADTQY
>TRBD1|TRBJ1-1|TRBV9
ASSVGGGDRPF
>NA|TRBJ2-1|TRBV29-1
SVARGGSYNEQF
>TRBD1|TRBJ1-2|TRBV7-2
ASSTRDRDYGYT
>NA|TRBJ1-6|TRBV2
ATIPNGVRSSPLH
>NA|TRBJ1-1|TRBV19
ASSNQGIGTEAF
>TRBD1|NA|TRBV6-5
ASREDRAPYEQY
>TRBD1|TRBJ1-2|TRBV19
ASSDTGQSVYGYT
>NA|TRBJ2-7|TRBV27
ASRKSGNSYEQY
>NA|TRBJ2-7|TRBV15
ATSRGVLGTYEQY
>NA|TRBJ2-7|TRBV6-1
AVRLAYEQY
>NA|TRBJ1-1|TRBV7-2
ASSLNRNTEAF
>TRBD2|TRBJ2-7|TRBV19
ASSIGPGRIDEQY
>NA|TRBJ1-1|TRBV30
AWAIRNTEAF
>TRBD2|TRBJ2-1|TRBV18
ASSPRAGFDNEQF
>NA|TRBJ1-1|TRBV4-1
ASSQDRGGAF
>NA|TRBJ1-2|TRBV7-9
ASSLVQGSGYT
>NA|TRBJ2-1|TRBV5-1
ASSLAETYNEQF
>TRBD1|TRBJ2-1|TRBV29-1
SVEDRRGRSSEQF
>NA|TRBJ1-1|TRBV5-1
ASSLTGTHTEAF
>NA|TRBJ1-2|TRBV5-1
ASSPDGLYGYT
>TRBD2|TRBJ2-2|TRBV5-1
ASSVGTSANTGELF
>TRBD1|TRBJ1-6|TRBV6-1
ASSLGDRENSPLH
>NA|TRBJ1-5|TRBV28
ASSEIRDPQH
>NA|TRBJ2-1|TRBV6-5
ASRLGKFNEQF
>NA|TRBJ2-3|TRBV5-1
ASSSMTDPIAY
>NA|TRBJ1-3|TRBV5-1
ASSLVDGTGNTIY
>NA|TRBJ2-3|TRBV28
ASSQTRTKGDTQY
>NA|TRBJ1-2|TRBV5-1
ASSLGQSGAYGYT
>TRBD1|TRBJ1-3|TRBV28
ASSPDRGRNTIY
>TRBD1|TRBJ1-2|TRBV6-1
ASSEGQGTYGYT
>NA|TRBJ1-1|TRBV25-1
ASKLEGRGEAF
>NA|TRBJ1-1|TRBV28
ASSGRAGTSFAEAF
>TRBD2|TRBJ2-3|TRBV4-2
ASSPSPGTSRADTQY
>TRBD2|TRBJ2-7|TRBV7-9
ASSSMSSGSYEQY
>TRBD2|TRBJ2-5|TRBV2
ASSETRGEQETQY
>TRBD1|TRBJ2-7|TRBV19
ASSTQGVGLYEQY
>NA|TRBJ1-2|TRBV30
AWRQGGGYT
>TRBD1|TRBJ1-1|TRBV28
ASSLLDRGNYNSAF
>TRBD1|TRBJ1-6|TRBV5-1
ASSSGQGADSSPLH
>NA|TRBJ1-6|TRBV5-5
ASSSGLGPLH
>TRBD2|TRBJ2-1|TRBV4-2
ASSPGLADNNEQF
>TRBD1|TRBJ2-3|TRBV19
ASSVPGTATDTQY
>NA|TRBJ2-7|TRBV5-1
ASSFRSENYEQY
>NA|TRBJ2-1|TRBV6-5
ASSSPTSGIYNEQF
>NA|TRBJ1-2|TRBV25-1
ASSEYTGVHGYT